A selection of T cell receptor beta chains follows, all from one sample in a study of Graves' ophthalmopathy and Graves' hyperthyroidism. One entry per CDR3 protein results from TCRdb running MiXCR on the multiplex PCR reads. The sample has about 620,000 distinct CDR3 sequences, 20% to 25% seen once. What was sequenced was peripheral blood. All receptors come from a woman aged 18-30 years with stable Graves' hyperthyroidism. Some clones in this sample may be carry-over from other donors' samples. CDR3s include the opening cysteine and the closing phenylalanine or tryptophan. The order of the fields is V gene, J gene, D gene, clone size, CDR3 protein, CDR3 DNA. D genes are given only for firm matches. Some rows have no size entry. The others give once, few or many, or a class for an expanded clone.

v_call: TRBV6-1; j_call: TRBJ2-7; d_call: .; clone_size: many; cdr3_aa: CASSDGSDSYEQYF; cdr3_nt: TGTGCCAGCAGTGATGGGAGTGACTCCTACGAGCAGTACTTC
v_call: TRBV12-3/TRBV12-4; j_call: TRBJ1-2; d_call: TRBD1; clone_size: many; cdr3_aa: CASSTSGTGKNNTF; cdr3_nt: TGTGCCAGCAGTACGTCCGGGACAGGGAAAAACAACACCTTC
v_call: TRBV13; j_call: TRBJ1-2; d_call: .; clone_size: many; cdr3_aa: CASSLGDRAPYGYTF; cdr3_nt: TGTGCCAGCAGCTTAGGGGACCGAGCCCCCTATGGCTACACCTTC
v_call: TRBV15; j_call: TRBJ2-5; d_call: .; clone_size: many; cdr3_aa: CATGSTTGVIRETQYF; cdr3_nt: TGTGCCACCGGGTCGACGACCGGAGTAATAAGGGAGACCCAGTACTTC
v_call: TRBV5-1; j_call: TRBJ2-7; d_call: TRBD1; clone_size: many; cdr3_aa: CASSQLGQGYEQYF; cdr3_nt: TGCGCCAGCAGCCAACTTGGACAGGGTTACGAGCAGTACTTC
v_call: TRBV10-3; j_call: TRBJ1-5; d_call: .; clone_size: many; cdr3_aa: CAISDMGGRGNQPQHF; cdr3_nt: TGTGCCATCAGTGATATGGGAGGACGCGGGAATCAGCCCCAGCATTTT
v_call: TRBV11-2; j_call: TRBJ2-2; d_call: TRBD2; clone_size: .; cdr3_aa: CASSLEGGIGELFF; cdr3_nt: TGTGCCAGCAGCTTAGAGGGGGGGATCGGGGAGCTGTTTTTT
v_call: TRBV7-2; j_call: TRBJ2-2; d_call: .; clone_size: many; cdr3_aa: CASSLSGGAGRTGELFF; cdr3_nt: TGTGCCAGCAGCTTAAGCGGTGGAGCGGGCAGGACCGGGGAGCTGTTTTTT
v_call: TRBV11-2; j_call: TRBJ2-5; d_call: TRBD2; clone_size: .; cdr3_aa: CASSLVVLGGLAWETQYF; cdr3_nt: TGTGCCAGCAGCTTAGTGGTCTTAGGGGGACTAGCATGGGAGACCCAGTACTTC
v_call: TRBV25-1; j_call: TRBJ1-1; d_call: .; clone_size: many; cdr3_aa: CASSEGKRNTEAFF; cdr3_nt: TGTGCCAGCAGTGAGGGAAAACGGAACACTGAAGCTTTCTTT
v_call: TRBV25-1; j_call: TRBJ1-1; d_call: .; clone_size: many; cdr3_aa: CASSEFAERNTEAFF; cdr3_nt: TGTGCCAGCAGTGAATTTGCGGAGAGAAACACTGAAGCTTTCTTT
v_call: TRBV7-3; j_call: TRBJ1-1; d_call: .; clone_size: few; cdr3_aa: CASSSRGGVNTEAFF; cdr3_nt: TGTGCCAGCAGCTCCCGGGGAGGGGTGAACACTGAAGCTTTCTTT
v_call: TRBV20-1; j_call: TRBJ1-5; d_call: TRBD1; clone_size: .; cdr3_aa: CRQGDRYSNQPQHF; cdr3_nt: TGCAGGCAGGGGGACAGATATAGCAATCAGCCCCAGCATTTT
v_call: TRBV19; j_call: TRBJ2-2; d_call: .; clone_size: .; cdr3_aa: CASSGPGARELFF; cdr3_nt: TGTGCCAGTAGTGGTCCGGGCGCCCGGGAGCTGTTTTTT
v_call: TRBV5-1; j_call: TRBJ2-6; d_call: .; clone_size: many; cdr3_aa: CASRGEPGANVLTF; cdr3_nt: TGCGCCAGCAGGGGGGAGCCTGGGGCCAACGTCCTGACTTTC
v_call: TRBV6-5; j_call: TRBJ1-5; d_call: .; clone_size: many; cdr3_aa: CASSDDSLGSQPQHF; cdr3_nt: TGTGCCAGCAGCGATGACAGTTTAGGGAGTCAGCCCCAGCATTTT
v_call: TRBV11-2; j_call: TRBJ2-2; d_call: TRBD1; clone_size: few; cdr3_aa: CASSMTGVAGELFF; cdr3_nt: TGTGCCAGCAGCATGACAGGGGTGGCCGGGGAGCTGTTTTTT
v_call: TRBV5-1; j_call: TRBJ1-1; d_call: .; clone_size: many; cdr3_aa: CASSPGRVFYTEAFF; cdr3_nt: TGCGCCAGCAGCCCGGGTCGCGTATTTTACACTGAAGCTTTCTTT
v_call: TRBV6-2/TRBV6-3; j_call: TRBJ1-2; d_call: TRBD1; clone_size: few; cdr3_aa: CASSYSLARHRRQGPEGYGYTF; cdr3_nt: TGTGCCAGCAGTTACTCCTTGGCTCGTCATCGTAGACAGGGCCCGGAAGGCTATGGCTACACCTTC
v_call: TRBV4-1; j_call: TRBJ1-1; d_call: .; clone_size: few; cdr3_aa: CASSQQGSWADTEAFF; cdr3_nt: TGCGCCAGCAGCCAACAGGGATCTTGGGCCGACACTGAAGCTTTCTTT
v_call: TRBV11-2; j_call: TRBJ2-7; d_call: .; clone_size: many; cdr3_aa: CASSSPWDYEQYF; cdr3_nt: TGTGCCAGCAGCTCCCCCTGGGACTACGAGCAGTACTTC
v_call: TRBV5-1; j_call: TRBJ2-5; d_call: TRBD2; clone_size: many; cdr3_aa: CASSSGTRQETQYF; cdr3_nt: TGCGCCAGCAGCTCCGGGACTAGACAAGAGACCCAGTACTTC
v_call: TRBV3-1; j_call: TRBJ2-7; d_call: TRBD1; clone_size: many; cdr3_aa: CASSQEARDRSPYF; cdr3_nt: TGTGCCAGCAGCCAAGAAGCCCGGGACAGGTCGCCGTACTTC